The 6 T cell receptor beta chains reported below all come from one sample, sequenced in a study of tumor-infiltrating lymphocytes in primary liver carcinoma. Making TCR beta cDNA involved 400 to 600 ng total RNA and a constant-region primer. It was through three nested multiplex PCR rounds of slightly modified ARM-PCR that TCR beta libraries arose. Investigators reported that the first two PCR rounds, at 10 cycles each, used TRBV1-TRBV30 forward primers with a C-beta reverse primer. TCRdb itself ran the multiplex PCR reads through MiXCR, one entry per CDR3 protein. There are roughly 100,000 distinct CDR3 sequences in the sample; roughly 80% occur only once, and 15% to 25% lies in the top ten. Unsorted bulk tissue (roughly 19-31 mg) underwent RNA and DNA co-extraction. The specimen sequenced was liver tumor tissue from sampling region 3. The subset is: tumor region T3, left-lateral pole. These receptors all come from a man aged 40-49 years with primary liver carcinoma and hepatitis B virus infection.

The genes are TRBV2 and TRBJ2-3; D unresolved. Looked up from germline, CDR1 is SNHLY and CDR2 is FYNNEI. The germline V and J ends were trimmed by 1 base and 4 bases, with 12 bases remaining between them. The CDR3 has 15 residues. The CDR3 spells CASSEVTRSADTQYF. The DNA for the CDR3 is TGTGCCAGCAGTGAAGTAACCAGGAGCGCAGATACGCAGTATTTT.

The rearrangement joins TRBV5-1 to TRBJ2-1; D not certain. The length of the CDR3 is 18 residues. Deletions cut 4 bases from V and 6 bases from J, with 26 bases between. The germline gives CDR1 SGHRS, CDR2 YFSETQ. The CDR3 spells CASSDRLMLMDGANEQFF. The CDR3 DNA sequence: TGCGCCAGCAGCGACCGCTTGATGCTAATGGACGGCGCCAATGAGCAGTTCTTC.

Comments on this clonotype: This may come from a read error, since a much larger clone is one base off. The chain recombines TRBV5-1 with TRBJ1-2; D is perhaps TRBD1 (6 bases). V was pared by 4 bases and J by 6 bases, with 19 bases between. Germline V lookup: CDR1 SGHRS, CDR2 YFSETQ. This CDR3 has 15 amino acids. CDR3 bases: TGCGCCAGCAGCCCGAATTCGGGGGCAGGCAATGGCTACACCTTC. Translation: CASSPNSGAGNGYTF.

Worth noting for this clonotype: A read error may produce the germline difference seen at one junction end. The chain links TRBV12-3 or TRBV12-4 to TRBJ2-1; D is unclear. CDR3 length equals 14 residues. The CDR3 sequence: CVSMEMSSYNEQFF. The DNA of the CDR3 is TGTGTCAGCATGGAGATGAGCTCCTACAATGAGCAGTTCTTC.

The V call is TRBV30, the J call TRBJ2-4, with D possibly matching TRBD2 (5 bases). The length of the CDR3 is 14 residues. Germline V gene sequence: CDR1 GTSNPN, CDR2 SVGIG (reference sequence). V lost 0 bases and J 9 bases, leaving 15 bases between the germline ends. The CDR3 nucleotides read TGTGCCTGGAGTGTACTCGGGATACGGACCATTCAGTACTTC. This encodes CAWSVLGIRTIQYF.

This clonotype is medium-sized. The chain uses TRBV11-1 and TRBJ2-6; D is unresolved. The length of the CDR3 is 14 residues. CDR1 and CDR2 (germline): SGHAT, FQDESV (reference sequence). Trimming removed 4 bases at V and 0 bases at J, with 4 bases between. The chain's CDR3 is CASSWNSGANVLTF. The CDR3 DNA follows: TGTGCCAGCAGCTGGAACTCTGGGGCCAACGTCCTGACTTTC. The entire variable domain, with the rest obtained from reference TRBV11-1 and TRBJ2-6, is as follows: EAEVAQSPRYKITEKSQAVAFWCDPISGHATLYWYRQILGQGPELLVQFQDESVVDDSQLPKDRFSAERLKGVDSTLKIQPAELGDSAMYLCASSWNSGANVLTFGAGSRLTVL.